The rows below give T cell receptor beta chains drawn from one sample of a study of blood T cell repertoires in COVID-19. The method was immunoSEQ multiplex PCR; TCRdb's version includes in-frame clones alone and lacks a portion of them. Here the sample spans roughly 280,000 clones, about 90% being singletons. The specimen was peripheral blood. The receptors come from a woman aged 50 to 60 who had recovered from COVID-19. CDR3s include the opening cysteine and the closing phenylalanine or tryptophan. The order of the fields is clone size, D gene, V gene, J gene, CDR3 protein, CDR3 DNA. The D gene is left open where the match is weak. For some rows the clone size is stated as once, few or many, or as a class when expanded; others skip it.

>NA|TRBD2|TRBV19|TRBJ2-7
CASSTSGDYEQYF
TGTGCCAGTAGTACTAGCGGCGACTACGAGCAGTACTTC
>NA|NA|TRBV6-5|TRBJ1-2
CASNRATVTYGYTF
TGTGCCAGCAACCGCGCGACAGTAACCTATGGCTACACCTTC
>many|NA|TRBV2|TRBJ1-5
CASSGEGNQPQHF
TGTGCCAGCAGTGGGGAGGGCAATCAGCCCCAGCATTTT
>NA|TRBD1|TRBV2|TRBJ1-2
CAIITGVVGSGGYTF
TGTGCCATCATCACAGGGGTCGTCGGCTCTGGCGGCTACACCTTC
>NA|NA|TRBV29-1|TRBJ1-1
CSVEVQGNTEAFF
TGCAGCGTTGAGGTCCAGGGGAACACTGAAGCTTTCTTT
>NA|NA|TRBV15|TRBJ2-1
CATRKGRAGNEQFF
TGTGCCACCAGGAAGGGCCGCGCGGGGAATGAGCAGTTCTTC
>NA|NA|TRBV18|TRBJ2-3
CASSPMIAPPDTQYF
TGTGCCAGCTCACCGATGATAGCTCCGCCAGATACGCAGTATTTT
>NA|TRBD1|TRBV5-4|TRBJ1-2
CASSPKRDRGRANYGYTF
TGTGCCAGCAGCCCAAAAAGGGACAGGGGGCGAGCTAACTATGGCTACACCTTC
>NA|NA|TRBV7-2|TRBJ1-1
CASSSMTNTEAFF
TGTGCCAGCAGCTCAATGACAAACACTGAAGCTTTCTTT
>NA|NA|TRBV5-8|TRBJ2-5
CASSLGGPKETQYF
TGTGCCAGCAGCTTGGGAGGGCCAAAAGAGACCCAGTACTTC
>NA|TRBD1|TRBV9|TRBJ2-2
CASSGRQGLAGELFF
TGTGCCAGCAGCGGAAGACAGGGATTGGCCGGGGAGCTGTTTTTT
>NA|NA|TRBV2|TRBJ1-3
CASSVGDGLAIYF
TGTGCCAGCAGTGTAGGAGATGGACTCGCCATATATTTT
>NA|NA|TRBV7-2|TRBJ1-6
CASAKGRAVDSPLHF
TGTGCCAGCGCCAAGGGCAGGGCAGTGGATTCACCCCTCCACTTT
>NA|NA|TRBV5-1|TRBJ2-4
CASSLEPGNIQYF
TGCGCCAGCAGCTTGGAGCCGGGAAACATTCAGTACTTC
>NA|TRBD1|TRBV10-3|TRBJ1-1
CAIRNALNRGNTEAFF
TGTGCCATCAGAAACGCCTTAAACAGGGGTAACACTGAAGCTTTCTTT
>many|NA|TRBV7-3|TRBJ2-2
CASSQTVGGGGELFF
TGTGCCAGCAGCCAAACCGTCGGGGGTGGCGGGGAGCTGTTTTTT
>NA|NA|TRBV2|TRBJ1-1
CASSGSTALAGTEAFF
TGTGCCAGCAGTGGATCGACAGCCCTAGCGGGCACTGAAGCTTTCTTT
>NA|NA|TRBV7-9|TRBJ2-2
CASSPPGTGELFF
TGTGCCAGCAGCCCCCCAGGTACCGGGGAGCTGTTTTTT
>NA|TRBD1|TRBV10-3|TRBJ1-2
CAISGGQGDYGYTF
TGTGCCATCAGCGGTGGACAGGGAGACTATGGCTACACCTTC
>NA|NA|TRBV18|TRBJ1-2
CASSPSMGSDIYGYTF
TGTGCCAGCTCACCGAGTATGGGGAGTGATATATATGGCTACACCTTC
>NA|TRBD1|TRBV7-7|TRBJ2-7
CASSPSPGQGVYEQYF
TGTGCTAGCAGCCCAAGCCCGGGACAGGGGGTCTACGAGCAGTACTTC
>NA|NA|TRBV6-5|TRBJ2-2
CASSYSSPRNTGELFF
TGTGCCAGCAGTTACTCGAGCCCCCGGAACACCGGGGAGCTGTTTTTT
>NA|NA|TRBV7-9|TRBJ2-1
CASSWPSNNEQFF
TGTGCCAGCAGCTGGCCCTCCAACAATGAGCAGTTCTTC
>NA|TRBD2|TRBV29-1|TRBJ2-1
CSARSGVSSYNEQFF
TGCAGCGCTAGAAGCGGGGTGAGCTCCTACAATGAGCAGTTCTTC
>NA|NA|TRBV19|TRBJ1-5
CASSTTGSNQPQHF
TGTGCCAGTAGTACCACAGGGTCCAATCAGCCCCAGCATTTT
>NA|TRBD1|TRBV9|TRBJ1-2
CASSSGDSVYGYTF
TGTGCCAGCAGCTCGGGGGACAGCGTGTATGGCTACACCTTC
>NA|NA|TRBV7-8|TRBJ1-3
CASQGMRAGAAGNTIYF
TGTGCCAGCCAGGGGATGAGAGCGGGGGCCGCTGGAAACACCATATATTTT
>NA|NA|TRBV28|TRBJ1-2
CASSLPGDYGYTF
TGTGCCAGCAGTTTACCAGGGGACTATGGCTACACCTTC
>NA|TRBD1|TRBV19|TRBJ2-2
CASSRDREGTGELFF
TGTGCCAGTTCCCGGGACAGGGAAGGCACCGGGGAGCTGTTTTTT
>once|NA|TRBV9|TRBJ1-3
CASSAQGRGTGNTIYF
TGTGCCAGCAGCGCACAGGGTCGGGGCACTGGAAACACCATATATTTT
>NA|TRBD1|TRBV6-5|TRBJ2-7
CASSPGQGLYEQYF
TGTGCCAGCAGTCCCGGACAGGGGCTCTACGAGCAGTACTTC